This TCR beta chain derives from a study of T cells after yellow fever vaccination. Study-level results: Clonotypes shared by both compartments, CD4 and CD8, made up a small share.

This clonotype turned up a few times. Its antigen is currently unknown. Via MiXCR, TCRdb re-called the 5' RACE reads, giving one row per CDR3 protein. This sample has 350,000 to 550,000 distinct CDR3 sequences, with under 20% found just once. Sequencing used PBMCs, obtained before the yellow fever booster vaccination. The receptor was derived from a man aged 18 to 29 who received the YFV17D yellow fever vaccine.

The CDR3 sequence: CASSYVSGGASGIRDTQYF. The CDR3 nucleotides are TGCGCCAGCAGCTACGTTAGCGGGGGGGCCAGCGGGATTCGAGATACGCAGTATTTT. The chain couples TRBV5-1 to TRBJ2-3, with 11 bases identical to TRBD2. This CDR3 comprises 19 residues. The ends lost 3 bases at V and 5 bases at J; junction bases unmatched: 17. The germline CDR1 and CDR2 sequences are SGHRS and YFSETQ. Full variable domain (rest looked up from reference TRBV5-1 and TRBJ2-3): KAGVTQTPRYLIKTRGQQVTLSCSPISGHRSVSWYQQTPGQGLQFLFEYFSETQRNKGNFPGRFSGRQFSNSRSEMNVSTLELGDSALYLCASSYVSGGASGIRDTQYFGPGTRLTVL.